A single sample is the source of the 32 T cell receptor beta chains below, sequenced in a study of T-cell memory formation after mild COVID-19. One entry per CDR3 protein results from TCRdb running MiXCR on the 5' RACE reads. Of about 560,000 distinct CDR3 sequences in the sample, around a sixth were seen once. Sample: PBMCs or a T cell subset sorted from them (not recorded which). These receptors were collected from an adult woman who had mild COVID-19 (a few samples of this study predate the infection). Cell type and time point are not known.

This clonotype came up a few times. CDR3 coding DNA: TGCAGCGTTGAAGACCATTCTGACGACAGGTTCTATGGCTACACCTTC. Translation: CSVEDHSDDRFYGYTF. The chain uses TRBV29-1 and TRBJ1-2; D might be TRBD1 (6 bases). Deletions cut 0 bases from V and 4 bases from J, with 18 bases between. The CDR3 runs 16 residues. Germline lookup yields CDR1 SQVTM and CDR2 ANQGSEA.

There are a few counts of this clonotype. V is TRBV15 and J is TRBJ2-7; D uncertain. CDR3 length equals 14 residues. The V and J ends lost 0 bases and 5 bases respectively, with 11 bases between them. Germline CDR1 is LNHNV and CDR2 is YYDKDF (reference sequence). CDR3: CATSRDRIAHEQYF. For the CDR3, the DNA is TGTGCCACCAGCAGAGACAGGATAGCCCACGAGCAGTACTTC.

The sample holds a few counts of this clonotype. CDR3 amino acids: CASRAGSNEQFF. DNA of the CDR3: TGTGCCAGCAGAGCAGGGAGCAATGAGCAGTTCTTC. This chain uses TRBV7-2 with TRBJ2-1; D might be TRBD1 or TRBD2, each matching 5 bases. Trimming took off 6 bases at V and 6 bases at J, with 9 bases between the two ends. In germline, CDR1 is SGHTA, CDR2 FQGNSA. This CDR3 spans 12 amino acids.

The chain combines TRBV30 with TRBJ1-2; the match to TRBD1 covers 7 bases. V dropped 3 bases and J dropped 3; count of bases not matched to a gene: 4. Germline assignment: CDR1 GTSNPN and CDR2 SVGIG (reference sequence). This CDR3 spans 13 amino acids. As DNA, the CDR3 is TGTGCCTGGAGACAGGGGATCTACTATGGCTACACCTTC. It yields the protein CAWRQGIYYGYTF.

V gene TRBV7-9 combines with J gene TRBJ2-5; D is unclear. CDR1 and CDR2 (germline): SEHNR, FQNEAQ (reference sequence). The length of the CDR3 is 17 residues. Between the trimmed V and J ends, which lost 3 bases and 0 bases, there was a span of 17 bases. The CDR3 sequence: CASSLSTAWNNQETQYF. DNA for the CDR3: TGTGCCAGCAGCTTGTCTACAGCGTGGAATAACCAAGAGACCCAGTACTTC.

This clonotype turned up a few times. V usage is TRBV2 and J usage is TRBJ1-6, with unresolved D. V lost 2 bases, J lost 7 bases, and 9 bases lay in between. The CDR3 totals 14 residues. Germline loops: CDR1 SNHLY, CDR2 FYNNEI. The chain's CDR3 is CASSELRMNSPLHF. The CDR3 coding sequence is TGTGCCAGCAGTGAATTAAGGATGAATTCACCCCTCCACTTT.

This clonotype was observed a handful of times. The CDR3 spells CASSQDQRWNTEAFF. The CDR3 DNA sequence: TGTGCCAGCAGCCAAGATCAGAGATGGAACACTGAAGCTTTCTTT. The chain couples TRBV4-2 to TRBJ1-1; D gene uncertain. From germline, CDR1 is LGHNA and CDR2 YNFKEQ. Between the trimmed V and J ends, which lost 0 bases and 1 base, there was a span of 9 bases. This CDR3 is 15 amino acids long.

This clonotype was seen repeatedly, ten times or more. This chain joins TRBV24-1 and TRBJ1-5; tentatively, D is TRBD1 (5 bases). The V gene lost 4 bases and the J gene lost 1 base, with 10 bases spanning the gap. The CDR3 is 15 amino acids. Germline loops: CDR1 KGHDR, CDR2 SFDVKD. Here the CDR3 reads CATSDGAWSNQPQHF. The DNA of the CDR3 is TGTGCCACCAGTGACGGGGCCTGGAGCAATCAGCCCCAGCATTTT.

This clonotype was recorded a few times. The chain uses TRBV12-3 or TRBV12-4 and TRBJ1-1; D gene unclear. The CDR3 length is 13 residues. V was pared by 7 bases and J by 6 bases, with 15 bases between. Here the CDR3 DNA reads TGTGCCAGCACTCAGACTTGGTTCGCTGAAGCTTTCTTT. Protein sequence: CASTQTWFAEAFF.

There are a few counts of this clonotype. This chain connects TRBV7-9 to TRBJ2-1, with D maybe TRBD2 (5 bases). CDR1 and CDR2 from the germline V gene are SEHNR and FQNEAQ (reference sequence). Trimming removed 3 bases from V and 2 bases from J, with 11 bases in between. The CDR3 runs to 15 residues. CDR3 protein: CASSLSEGPYNEQFF. CDR3 DNA sequence: TGTGCCAGCAGCTTGTCAGAGGGCCCCTACAATGAGCAGTTCTTC.

A few counts support this clonotype. The gene calls are TRBV7-2 and TRBJ1-4; TRBD1 might be the D (6 bases). The germline CDR1 and CDR2 sequences are SGHTA and FQGNSA. This CDR3 comprises 14 residues. Trimming took 2 bases from V and 6 from J, leaving 10 bases between them. CDR3 protein: CASSLRAGDEKLFF. The CDR3 DNA reads as TGTGCCAGCAGCTTAAGGGCAGGGGATGAAAAACTGTTTTTT.

The genes are TRBV5-4 and TRBJ2-3; either TRBD1 or TRBD2 may supply D (5 bases each). Per the germline V gene, CDR1 is SGHNT and CDR2 is YYREEE (reference sequence). V dropped 5 bases and J dropped 2 bases, with 15 bases sitting between them. This CDR3 is built from 15 residues. This CDR3 is CASSKGTPFTDTQYF. CDR3 bases: TGTGCCAGCAGTAAAGGGACCCCATTCACAGATACGCAGTATTTT.

This clonotype has just a few counts. The V gene is TRBV7-2, the J gene TRBJ2-4; TRBD2 matches at 13 bases. J was trimmed by 12 bases and V by 4 bases; bases with no gene match: 12. Germline CDR1 and CDR2: SGHTA and FQGNSA. The CDR3 spans 16 residues. For the CDR3, the DNA is TGTGCCAGCAGCTCCTGGACTAGCGGGGGTGGTAAAGCTCAGTACTTC. This gives the protein CASSSWTSGGGKAQYF.

The V gene is TRBV5-1, the J gene TRBJ2-7; D call uncertain. Germline lookup yields CDR1 SGHRS and CDR2 YFSETQ. CDR3 length: 11 amino acids. V was shortened by 0 bases and J by 5 bases, with 3 bases between the two germline ends. The CDR3, as DNA: TGCGCCAGCAGCTTGGAACACGAGCAGTACTTC. Translation: CASSLEHEQYF.

This clonotype was counted between two and nine times. The chain couples TRBV7-2 to TRBJ2-5, with 8 bases matching TRBD2. The V gene's germline CDR1 is SGHTA and CDR2 FQGNSA. The length of the CDR3 is 15 residues. Trimming at V came to 4 bases and at J to 5 bases, leaving 9 bases not matched to a gene. The CDR3 sequence: CASSSTRTSHETQYF. In nucleotides, the CDR3 is TGTGCCAGCAGCTCCACCAGGACTAGCCACGAGACCCAGTACTTC.

The chain joins TRBV20-1 to TRBJ1-2; tentative D call: TRBD1 (5 bases). CDR3 size: 12 residues. Germline V lookup: CDR1 DFQATT, CDR2 SNEGSKA (reference sequence). The germline V and J ends were trimmed by 4 bases and 0 bases, with 6 bases remaining between them. The CDR3 sequence is CSAKTANYGYTF. In nucleotides, the CDR3 is TGCAGTGCTAAGACAGCTAACTATGGCTACACCTTC.

Only a few counts were recorded for this clonotype. This chain connects TRBV2 to TRBJ2-7; the D gene is possibly TRBD1 (6 bases). Germline assignment: CDR1 SNHLY and CDR2 FYNNEI. V was pared by 9 bases and J by 9 bases, with 15 bases between. The CDR3 extends over 11 amino acids. The CDR3 nucleotides are TGTGCCAGTGGATTTCAGGGGTTGCAGTACTTC. Protein sequence: CASGFQGLQYF.

The chain has TRBV7-8 and TRBJ2-4, with TRBD1 matching over 7 bases. Germline CDR1 is SGHVS and CDR2 is FQNEAQ. This CDR3 comprises 16 residues. V gave up 5 bases and J gave up 2 bases; unmatched junction bases: 9. The CDR3 here is CASSPPLTGSKNIQYF. The CDR3 nucleotides read TGTGCCAGCAGCCCCCCCCTGACAGGGTCCAAAAACATTCAGTACTTC.

This chain uses TRBV6-5 with TRBJ2-1; D might be TRBD1 or TRBD2, each matching 6 bases. The CDR3 extends over 16 amino acids. Germline loops: CDR1 MNHEY, CDR2 SVGAGI. V dropped 3 bases and J dropped 5 bases, with 17 bases sitting between them. The CDR3 nucleotides read TGTGCCAGCAGTTATGGGAGGTGGACAGCGCACAATGAGCAGTTCTTC. Translating gives CASSYGRWTAHNEQFF.

This clonotype was detected a few times. The rearrangement uses TRBV18 and TRBJ1-6; D remains unclear. V was trimmed by 3 bases and J by 7 bases, leaving 10 bases between them. The germline CDR1 and CDR2 sequences are KGHSH and LQKENI. This CDR3 region has 14 residues. CDR3 in DNA: TGTGCCAGCTCACCGGATTTAATAAATTCACCCCTCCACTTT. Protein product: CASSPDLINSPLHF. Based on the CDR3 plus reference TRBV18 and TRBJ1-6, the full variable domain is NAGVMQNPRHLVRRRGQEARLRCSPMKGHSHVYWYRQLPEEGLKFMVYLQKENIIDESGMPKERFSAEFPKEGPSILRIQQVVRGDSAAYFCASSPDLINSPLHFGNGTRLTVT.

V is TRBV7-9 and J is TRBJ1-2, with TRBD1 matching over 9 bases. This CDR3 has 14 residues. J lost 8 bases, V lost 5 bases, and 9 bases had no gene match. CDR1 and CDR2 from the germline V gene are SEHNR and FQNEAQ (reference sequence). The CDR3 here is CASSPQGAVRGYTF. The DNA for the CDR3 is TGTGCCAGCAGCCCACAGGGGGCAGTCCGGGGCTACACCTTC.

V gene TRBV6-5 combines with J gene TRBJ2-1; TRBD2 matches 10 bases. In germline, CDR1 is MNHEY, CDR2 SVGAGI. The CDR3 is 16 amino acids. J was trimmed by 8 bases and V by 0 bases; bases with no gene match: 7. CDR3 coding DNA: TGTGCCAGCAGTTACTCGGCTAGCGGGAGATTTTATGAGCAGTTCTTC. Protein: CASSYSASGRFYEQFF.

This clonotype was picked up many times. J is TRBJ2-1 and V is TRBV19; tentative D call: TRBD2 (6 bases). The CDR3 covers 16 residues. V shed 5 bases and J shed 3 bases, with 17 bases lying between them. CDR1 and CDR2 from the germline V gene are LNHDA and SQIVND (reference sequence). The CDR3 DNA reads as TGTGCCAGTAGTCCCCCGGGGAGGCACATCTACAATGAGCAGTTCTTC. Translated, it gives CASSPPGRHIYNEQFF.

V usage is TRBV29-1 and J usage is TRBJ1-2, with 9 nucleotides matching TRBD1. Germline V CDR1 and CDR2: SQVTM, ANQGSEA. Trimming took 6 bases from V and 2 from J; bases not matched to a gene: 1. The CDR3 runs to 12 residues. The DNA of the CDR3 is TGCAGCGTAGACAGGGGGAACTATGGCTACACCTTC. Translated, it gives CSVDRGNYGYTF.

This clonotype was observed a handful of times. The rearrangement links TRBV12-3 or TRBV12-4 to TRBJ1-2; D is unclear. There are 16 residues in the CDR3. The ends were cut back, 5 bases at V and 5 bases at J, with 21 bases in the middle. CDR3 sequence reads: CASSPRTVEGLYGYTF. CDR3 in DNA: TGTGCCAGCAGTCCGCGAACCGTTGAAGGATTGTATGGCTACACCTTC.

Only a few counts were recorded for this clonotype. The chain carries TRBV7-9 and TRBJ2-3; D is possibly TRBD1 or TRBD2 (5 bases each). CDR3 length: 17 amino acids. The V end lost 5 bases, the J end lost 0 bases, and 18 bases lay between the germline ends. Germline lookup yields CDR1 SEHNR and CDR2 FQNEAQ (reference sequence). The CDR3 DNA sequence: TGTGCCAGCAGCACACCCTTATCACGGGACAGCACAGATACGCAGTATTTT. Amino acids: CASSTPLSRDSTDTQYF.

The chain links TRBV5-1 to TRBJ2-1; the match to TRBD1 covers 7 bases. V gave up 4 bases and J gave up 4 bases; unmatched junction bases: 5. The CDR3 extends over 14 amino acids. CDR1 and CDR2 from the germline V gene are SGHRS and YFSETQ. CDR3 amino acids: CASSPGQRYNEQFF. CDR3 DNA sequence: TGCGCCAGCAGCCCGGGACAGCGGTACAATGAGCAGTTCTTC.

As DNA, the CDR3 is TGTGCCAGCAGGGTACAGGGTGTCACTGAAGCTTTCTTT. Amino acids: CASRVQGVTEAFF. The J gene is TRBJ1-1, the V gene TRBV2; D possibly corresponds to TRBD1 (6 bases). V lost 6 bases and J 4 bases, leaving 12 bases between the germline ends. Germline-derived CDR1 and CDR2 are SNHLY and FYNNEI. The CDR3 totals 13 residues. Supplemented by reference TRBV2 and TRBJ1-1, the full variable domain reads EPEVTQTPSHQVTQMGQEVILRCVPISNHLYFYWYRQILGQKVEFLVSFYNNEISEKSEIFDDQFSVERPDGSNFTLKIRSTKLEDSAMYFCASRVQGVTEAFFGQGTRLTVV.

V usage is TRBV4-1 and J usage is TRBJ2-5; perhaps TRBD2 as D (6 bases). Trimming took 1 base from V and 5 from J, leaving 14 bases between them. This CDR3 comprises 15 residues. CDR1 is MGHRA and CDR2 is YSYEKL in the germline V gene. The CDR3 region is CASSQAGLGGETQYF. In DNA form, the CDR3 reads TGCGCCAGCAGCCAAGCAGGGTTAGGAGGGGAGACCCAGTACTTC.

This clonotype appeared a few times. V gene TRBV4-2 combines with J gene TRBJ2-1, with TRBD2 identical over 13 bases. Per the germline V gene, CDR1 is LGHNA and CDR2 is YNFKEQ. The CDR3 totals 16 residues. V lost 4 bases and J lost 7; bases outside the gene matches: 7. The CDR3 is CASSLKWTSGSNEQFF. DNA of the CDR3: TGTGCCAGCAGCCTTAAATGGACTAGCGGGAGTAATGAGCAGTTCTTC.

This clonotype was found a few times. This chain connects TRBV29-1 to TRBJ1-1; the match to TRBD1 covers 8 bases. CDR3 length equals 14 residues. J gave up 5 bases and V 1 base, and 6 bases lay outside the gene matches. CDR1 SQVTM and CDR2 ANQGSEA come from the germline V gene. CDR3 DNA sequence: TGCAGCGTTGAAGTACAGGGGGAACGAACTGAAGCTTTCTTT. It is translated as CSVEVQGERTEAFF.

This clonotype was recorded a few times. The rearrangement uses TRBV7-8 and TRBJ2-2; tentative D call: TRBD1 (6 bases). Germline loops: CDR1 SGHVS, CDR2 FQNEAQ. The CDR3 totals 13 residues. The germline V and J ends were trimmed by 5 bases and 6 bases, with 10 bases remaining between them. As DNA, the CDR3 is TGTGCCAGCAGCAAACAGGGCGCCGGGGAGCTGTTTTTT. Protein product: CASSKQGAGELFF.